This paragraph covers one T cell receptor beta chain sequence. These data belong to a study of Graves' ophthalmopathy and Graves' hyperthyroidism. TCR beta CDR3 amplification used RNA transcripts. HTBI-primed first-round RT-PCR preceded second-round multiplex PCR. Via MiXCR, TCRdb re-called the multiplex PCR reads, giving one row per CDR3 protein. Of almost 750,000 distinct CDR3 sequences listed, roughly 41% are singletons. Trimming cost V 5 bases and J 6 bases; bases outside gene matches: 4. CDR1 SQVTM and CDR2 ANQGSEA come from the germline V gene. The CDR3 runs to 13 residues. The sequenced sample was peripheral blood. The source is an adult man with Graves' ophthalmopathy. This chain joins TRBV29-1 and TRBJ1-1, with TRBD1 identical over 12 bases. This CDR3 is CSVNRDRGPEAFF. The CDR3 nucleotides are TGCAGCGTTAACCGGGACAGGGGGCCTGAAGCTTTCTTT. The full variable domain, in which reference TRBV29-1 and TRBJ1-1 provide the parts outside the CDR3, is SAVISQKPSRDICQRGTSLTIQCQVDSQVTMMFWYRQQPGQSLTLIATANQGSEATYESGFVIDKFPISRPNLTFSTLTVSNMSPEDSSIYLCSVNRDRGPEAFFGQGTRLTVV.